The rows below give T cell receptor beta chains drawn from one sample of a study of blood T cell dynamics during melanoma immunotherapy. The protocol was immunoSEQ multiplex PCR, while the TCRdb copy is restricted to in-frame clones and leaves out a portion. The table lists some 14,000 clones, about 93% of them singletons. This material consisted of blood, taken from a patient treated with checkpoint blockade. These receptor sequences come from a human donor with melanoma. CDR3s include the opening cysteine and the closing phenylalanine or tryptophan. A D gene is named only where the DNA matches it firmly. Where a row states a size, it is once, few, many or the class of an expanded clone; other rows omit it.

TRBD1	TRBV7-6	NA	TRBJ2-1	CASSHPWDRAQQFF	TGTGCCAGCAGCCACCCTTGGGACAGGGCCCAGCAGTTCTTC
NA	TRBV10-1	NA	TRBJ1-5	CASSASGHQPQHF	TGCGCCAGCAGTGCGTCCGGGCATCAGCCCCAGCATTTT
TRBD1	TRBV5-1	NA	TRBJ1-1	CASSPGQGMRLNTEAFF	TGCGCCAGCAGCCCAGGACAGGGGATGCGCTTGAACACTGAAGCTTTCTTT
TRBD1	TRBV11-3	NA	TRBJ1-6	CASSLDPQEGRGQALHF	TGTGCCAGCAGCTTAGATCCCCAGGAAGGCAGGGGGCAAGCCCTCCACTTT
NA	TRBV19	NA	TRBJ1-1	CASSTLLVGQVDKAFF	TGTGCCAGTAGTACCCTATTGGTTGGGCAGGTAGATAAAGCTTTCTTT
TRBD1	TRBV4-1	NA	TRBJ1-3	CASSQDLRTGGPNTIYF	TGCGCCAGCAGCCAAGATCTAAGGACAGGGGGGCCTAACACCATATATTTT
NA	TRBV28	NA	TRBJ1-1	CASTQTPGGGTEAFF	TGTGCCAGCACCCAAACACCCGGGGGGGGCACTGAAGCTTTCTTT
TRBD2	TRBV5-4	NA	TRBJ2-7	CASSLLGGAKDEQYF	TGTGCCAGCAGCTTGCTCGGGGGGGCCAAGGACGAGCAGTACTTC
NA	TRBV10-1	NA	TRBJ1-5	CASSERSGGASNQPQHF	TGCGCCAGCAGTGAGAGAAGTGGAGGGGCTAGCAATCAGCCCCAGCATTTT
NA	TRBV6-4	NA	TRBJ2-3	CASSVKDTDTQYF	TGTGCCAGCAGTGTCAAAGACACAGATACGCAGTATTTT
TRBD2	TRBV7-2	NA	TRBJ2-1	CASSLSGTSGYNEQFF	TGTGCCAGCAGCTTATCCGGGACTAGCGGCTACAATGAGCAGTTCTTC
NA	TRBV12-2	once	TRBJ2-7	CASRPRRQGVGYEQYF	TGTGCAAGTCGCCCCCGGCGACAGGGGGTCGGCTACGAGCAGTACTTC
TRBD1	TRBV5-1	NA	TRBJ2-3	CASSLDQGARGTQYF	TGCGCCAGCAGCTTGGATCAGGGGGCGCGAGGTACGCAGTATTTT